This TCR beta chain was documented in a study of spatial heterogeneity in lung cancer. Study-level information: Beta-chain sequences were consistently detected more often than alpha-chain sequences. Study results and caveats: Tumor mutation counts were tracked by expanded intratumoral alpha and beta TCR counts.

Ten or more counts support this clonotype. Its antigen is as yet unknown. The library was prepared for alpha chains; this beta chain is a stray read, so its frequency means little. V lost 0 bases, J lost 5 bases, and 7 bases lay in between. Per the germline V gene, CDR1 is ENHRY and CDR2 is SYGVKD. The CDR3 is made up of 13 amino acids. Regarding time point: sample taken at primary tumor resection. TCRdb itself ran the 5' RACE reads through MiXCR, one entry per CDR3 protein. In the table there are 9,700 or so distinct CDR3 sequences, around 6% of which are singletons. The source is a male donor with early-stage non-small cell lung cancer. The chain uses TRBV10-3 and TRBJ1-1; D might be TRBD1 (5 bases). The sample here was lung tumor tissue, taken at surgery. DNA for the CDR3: TGTGCCATCAGTGAGTCGAGACAGACTGAAGCTTTCTTT. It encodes CAISESRQTEAFF.